These T cell receptor beta chains were read from a single sample in a study of blood T cell repertoires in COVID-19. Profiled with immunoSEQ multiplex PCR; TCRdb holds only in-frame clones, not every one. The sample holds some 230,000 clones; roughly 80% are singletons and the top ten take about 1.3%. The sample taken for sequencing was PBMCs or T cells enriched from blood (not recorded which). The receptors stem from a woman aged 40 to 50 with acute COVID-19. The CDR3 runs from the conserved cysteine through the conserved F or W. The D gene is left open where the match is weak. Clone sizes are given selectively: once, few, many, or a class where the clone is expanded.

j_call d_call clone_size v_call cdr3_aa cdr3_nt
TRBJ2-2 NA once TRBV7-3 CASRQNTGELFF TGTGCCAGCAGACAGAACACCGGGGAGCTGTTTTTT
TRBJ2-5 TRBD2 NA TRBV7-2 CASSILAGNQETQYF TGTGCCAGCAGTATACTAGCGGGGAACCAAGAGACCCAGTACTTC
TRBJ2-7 NA NA TRBV6-2/TRBV6-3 CASSKISREPEYYEQYF TGTGCCAGCAGTAAAATAAGCAGGGAACCCGAGTACTACGAGCAGTACTTC
TRBJ2-7 NA NA TRBV7-8 CASSSGVSGIYEQYF TGTGCCAGCAGCTCTGGCGTTAGCGGAATCTACGAGCAGTACTTC
TRBJ2-1 NA NA TRBV9 CASSVGPEGYEQFF TGTGCCAGCAGCGTCGGACCCGAGGGCTATGAGCAGTTCTTC
TRBJ1-6 NA NA TRBV2 CASSFEGREDSPLHF TGTGCCAGCAGTTTCGAAGGACGGGAGGATTCACCCCTCCACTTT
TRBJ2-5 TRBD2 few TRBV30 CAWAPRAGAGETQYF TGTGCCTGGGCGCCTAGAGCGGGGGCCGGAGAGACCCAGTACTTC
TRBJ2-1 NA once TRBV7-6 CASSGGGYRLSNEQFF TGTGCCAGCAGCGGGGGCGGCTACCGGCTGTCCAATGAGCAGTTCTTC
TRBJ2-1 TRBD1 NA TRBV7-3 CASSLVGTANYNEQFF TGTGCCAGCAGCTTAGTTGGGACAGCCAACTACAATGAGCAGTTCTTC
TRBJ2-3 TRBD2 few TRBV11-2 CASSLEAGGPDTQYF TGTGCCAGCAGCTTAGAAGCGGGGGGGCCAGATACGCAGTATTTT
TRBJ1-6 NA NA TRBV27 CASSLGRVAPLHF TGTGCCAGCAGTTTGGGCAGGGTTGCACCCCTCCACTTT
TRBJ1-1 TRBD1 NA TRBV7-2 CASSLRQGSNTEAFF TGTGCCAGCAGCCTCCGACAGGGCTCGAACACTGAAGCTTTCTTT
TRBJ1-4 NA NA TRBV15 CATSIEGSGEKLFF TGTGCCACCAGCATAGAGGGCTCGGGGGAAAAACTGTTTTTT
TRBJ1-5 NA once TRBV6-5 CASSYSQGDSNQPQHF TGTGCCAGCAGTTACTCGCAGGGCGATAGCAATCAGCCCCAGCATTTT
TRBJ2-5 TRBD1 NA TRBV19 CASSFWTGVQETQYF TGTGCCAGTAGTTTCTGGACAGGGGTCCAAGAGACCCAGTACTTC
TRBJ2-7 TRBD1 once TRBV7-8 CASSSRGTGAYEQYF TGTGCCAGCAGCTCCCGGGGGACAGGGGCCTACGAGCAGTACTTC
TRBJ1-5 NA NA TRBV19 CASSIAAQGGQPQHF TGTGCCAGTAGTATAGCGGCGCAGGGCGGTCAGCCCCAGCATTTT
TRBJ2-3 NA NA TRBV5-8 CASSLLAVESDTQYF TGTGCCAGCAGCTTGTTAGCCGTAGAGTCAGATACGCAGTATTTT
TRBJ1-3 NA NA TRBV10-3 CAIKTAGNTIYF TGTGCCATCAAGACTGCTGGAAACACCATATATTTT
TRBJ1-6 NA NA TRBV4-1 CASSTETGNYNSPLHF TGCGCCAGCAGCACAGAAACAGGGAACTATAATTCACCCCTCCACTTT
TRBJ1-1 NA NA TRBV27 CASSLSRKEAAFF TGTGCCAGCAGTTTATCGCGGAAGGAGGCAGCTTTCTTT
TRBJ1-1 TRBD1 NA TRBV10-1 CASSETFTGETEAFF TGCGCCAGCAGTGAGACCTTTACAGGGGAGACTGAAGCTTTCTTT
TRBJ1-2 TRBD1 NA TRBV6-5 CASSYRQGAGYGYTF TGTGCCAGCAGTTACCGACAGGGGGCGGGGTATGGCTACACCTTC
TRBJ1-5 NA NA TRBV18 CASSEQGKGPSEPQHF TGTGCCAGCTCAGAGCAGGGGAAGGGGCCATCAGAACCCCAGCATTTT
TRBJ2-3 TRBD2 NA TRBV27 CASSFRTSGSSYTQYF TGTGCCAGCAGTTTCCGGACTAGCGGGAGTTCGTATACGCAGTATTTT
TRBJ2-2 NA NA TRBV28 CASSLPKLGELFF TGTGCCAGCAGTTTACCCAAACTAGGGGAGCTGTTTTTT
TRBJ2-1 NA NA TRBV29-1 CSVDTPGGSYNEQFF TGCAGCGTTGACACGCCCGGGGGCTCCTACAATGAGCAGTTCTTC
TRBJ1-4 NA NA TRBV11-2 CASSLDEVRTAATNEKLFF TGTGCCAGCAGCTTAGATGAGGTTCGGACAGCTGCAACTAATGAAAAACTGTTTTTT
TRBJ2-3 TRBD1 few TRBV3-1/TRBV3-2 CASSLGTGGTTDTQYF TGTGCCAGCAGCCTCGGGACAGGGGGCACCACAGATACGCAGTATTTT
TRBJ2-2 TRBD1 NA TRBV6-5 CASRRTGHGELFF TGTGCCAGCAGGCGGACAGGGCACGGGGAGCTGTTTTTT
TRBJ1-5 TRBD1 NA TRBV19 CSSAGGLNQPQHF TGTTCGAGCGCAGGGGGCCTCAATCAGCCCCAGCATTTT
TRBJ2-2 NA NA TRBV15 CATSWTTGELFF TGTGCCACCAGTTGGACTACCGGGGAGCTGTTTTTT
TRBJ2-3 TRBD1 NA TRBV15 CATSLRQGAFSSTDTQYF TGTGCCACCAGCCTACGACAGGGGGCGTTTTCTAGCACAGATACGCAGTATTTT
TRBJ2-5 TRBD2 once TRBV7-9 CASSLSGSPTTFQETQYF TGTGCCAGCAGCTTGAGCGGGAGCCCCACTACTTTCCAAGAGACCCAGTACTTC
TRBJ1-2 TRBD1 NA TRBV6-6 CASSYGGQIYGYTF TGTGCCAGCAGTTACGGGGGACAGATCTATGGCTACACCTTC
TRBJ2-1 TRBD2 once TRBV27 CAPQASGSYNEQFF TGTGCCCCCCAGGCTAGCGGGAGTTACAATGAGCAGTTCTTC
TRBJ1-2 TRBD1 NA TRBV24-1 CATSDHRTGYYGYTF TGTGCCACCAGTGATCACCGGACAGGATACTATGGCTACACCTTC
TRBJ1-2 NA NA TRBV19 CASSLTELNGYTF TGTGCCAGTAGCCTTACAGAATTAAATGGCTACACCTTC
TRBJ2-1 TRBD1 NA TRBV2 CASRTGVNNEQFF TGTGCCAGCAGGACAGGGGTGAATAATGAGCAGTTCTTC
TRBJ1-6 TRBD1 NA TRBV3-1/TRBV3-2 CASSQTTGGYSPLHF TGTGCCAGCAGCCAAACGACAGGGGGTTATTCACCCCTCCACTTT
TRBJ2-7 NA few TRBV7-9 CASSSLGTHSYEQYF TGTGCCAGCAGCTCGTTAGGGACTCACTCCTACGAGCAGTACTTC
TRBJ2-7 NA NA TRBV5-4 CASSSGGAAGYEQYF TGTGCCAGCAGCTCGGGCGGAGCTGCGGGATACGAGCAGTACTTC
TRBJ1-2 TRBD1 NA TRBV4-1 CASSQAQGGIYGYTF TGCGCCAGCAGCCAAGCACAGGGGGGGATCTATGGCTACACCTTC
TRBJ2-1 TRBD2 NA TRBV3-1/TRBV3-2 CASSQKGLAGVNEQFF TGTGCCAGCAGCCAAAAGGGACTAGCGGGGGTCAATGAGCAGTTCTTC
TRBJ2-5 TRBD2 NA TRBV27 CASSSWTSGIETQYF TGTGCCAGCAGTTCCTGGACTAGCGGGATCGAGACCCAGTACTTC
TRBJ1-1 NA NA TRBV5-3 CARSLPKGWGAFF TGTGCCAGAAGCCTTCCGAAGGGGTGGGGTGCTTTCTTT
TRBJ1-1 NA NA TRBV7-2 CASSQIDRGRVTEAFF TGTGCCAGCAGTCAAATAGACCGGGGGAGGGTCACTGAAGCTTTCTTT
TRBJ2-1 TRBD2 NA TRBV2 CASSEGRETYNEQFF TGTGCCAGCAGTGAAGGGCGGGAGACGTACAATGAGCAGTTCTTC
TRBJ2-1 TRBD2 NA TRBV7-9 CASSFVGRSLDEQFF TGTGCCAGCAGCTTCGTCGGGAGGAGTCTGGATGAGCAGTTCTTC